The 22 T cell receptor beta chains presented below share a single source sample, sequenced in a study of blood T cell repertoires in COVID-19. Repertoires were generated with immunoSEQ multiplex PCR, while TCRdb's copy carries only in-frame clones and drops some. Found here are about 250,000 clones, 65% to 90% of them singletons; the top ten hold over 7.5%. Sample: PBMCs or T cells enriched from blood (not recorded which). The source is a woman in her 50s with acute COVID-19.

This chain links TRBV5-1 with TRBJ2-5, with D maybe TRBD2 (6 bases). Trimming stripped 2 bases from V and 4 bases from J, with 9 bases between. The CDR3 length is 13 residues. Germline V gene sequence: CDR1 SGHRS, CDR2 YFSETQ. The DNA of the CDR3 is TGCGCCAGCAGCTTAATGGGGGGAGAGACCCAGTACTTC. Translated, it gives CASSLMGGETQYF.

The chain uses TRBV10-1 and TRBJ2-7; tentative D call: TRBD1 (6 bases). Germline V gene lookup returns CDR1 WNHNN and CDR2 SYGVQD (reference sequence). The CDR3 loop spans 13 amino acids. The V gene lost 2 bases and the J gene lost 3 bases, with 8 bases spanning the gap. The CDR3 nucleotides are TGCGCCAGCAGTGAGGGCAGGGGCTACGAGCAGTACTTC. The encoded protein is CASSEGRGYEQYF.

In DNA, the CDR3 is TGTGCCAGCAGCGCCGGGAACGATAGGATTGGGGCCAACGTCCTGACTTTC. Its protein product is CASSAGNDRIGANVLTF. V gene TRBV7-2 combines with J gene TRBJ2-6; weak D call: TRBD2 (5 bases). Trimming pared 5 bases from V and 3 bases from J, leaving 17 bases between. CDR3 length: 17 residues. Germline-derived CDR1 and CDR2 are SGHTA and FQGNSA.

The chain employs TRBV5-1 and TRBJ1-2; D might be TRBD1 (5 bases). The CDR3 is 16 amino acids. V dropped 1 base and J dropped 8 bases, with 21 bases sitting between them. Per germline, CDR1 SGHRS and CDR2 YFSETQ. The CDR3 reads CASSLNGHPVSVGYTF. The CDR3 DNA reads TGCGCCAGCAGCTTGAATGGACACCCGGTTAGTGTAGGCTACACCTTC.

The chain is built from TRBV11-3 and TRBJ2-3; unclear D gene. Looked up from germline, CDR1 is SGHNT and CDR2 is YENEEA. Between the trimmed V and J ends, which lost 0 bases and 3 bases, there was a span of 7 bases. This CDR3 contains 14 residues. The CDR3 here is CASSLDPSTDTQYF. The CDR3 DNA follows: TGTGCCAGCAGCTTAGACCCCTCTACAGATACGCAGTATTTT.

This chain uses TRBV18 with TRBJ1-2, with 8 bases lining up with TRBD1. V lost 3 bases and J lost 4; bases outside the gene matches: 16. CDR1 is KGHSH, CDR2 LQKENI, per germline. This CDR3 region has 18 residues. In DNA form, the CDR3 reads TGTGCCAGCTCACCTTACCTAGCCGGGACAGGAGATCCCTATGGCTACACCTTC. Residues: CASSPYLAGTGDPYGYTF.

This sequence joins TRBV5-5 and TRBJ2-4, with TRBD2 matching 14 bases. CDR1 and CDR2 (germline): SGHKS, YYEKEE (reference sequence). The trim removed 4 bases at V and 8 bases at J, leaving 8 bases unmatched. This CDR3 is built from 16 residues. In DNA, the CDR3 is TGTGCCAGCAGCCGGGCGACTAGCGGGGGGGAGGACATTCAGTACTTC. Translated: CASSRATSGGEDIQYF.

A single count supports this clone. The chain is built from TRBV7-9 and TRBJ2-5; TRBD1 matches 12 bases. The length of the CDR3 is 17 residues. Germline loops: CDR1 SEHNR, CDR2 FQNEAQ (reference sequence). V lost 5 bases, J lost 5 bases, and 12 bases stayed unmatched. CDR3 in amino acids: CASSIPGTGGAWETQYF. In DNA form, the CDR3 reads TGTGCCAGCAGCATACCCGGGACAGGGGGCGCTTGGGAGACCCAGTACTTC. The whole variable domain, filled in from reference TRBV7-9 and TRBJ2-5, reads DTGVSQNPRHKITKRGQNVTFRCDPISEHNRLYWYRQTLGQGPEFLTYFQNEAQLEKSRLLSDRFSAERPKGSFSTLEIQRTEQGDSAMYLCASSIPGTGGAWETQYFGPGTRLLVL.

V is TRBV7-3 and J is TRBJ2-1; tentatively, D is TRBD2 (5 bases). CDR1 is SGHTA, CDR2 FQGTGA, per germline. This CDR3 is built from 15 residues. Trimming shortened V by 5 bases and J by 15 bases, and 26 bases separated the two germline ends. CDR3 residues: CASSLRGSGPRGLFF. CDR3 nucleotide sequence: TGTGCCAGCAGCCTGCGAGGGTCGGGTCCTCGAGGGTTGTTCTTC.

The chain has TRBV2 and TRBJ2-7; 8 nucleotides match TRBD1. Looked up from germline, CDR1 is SNHLY and CDR2 is FYNNEI. CDR3 size: 13 residues. Germline trimming cut 5 bases from V and 7 bases from J; bases unmatched to any gene: 7. Here the CDR3 DNA reads TGTGCCAGCAGTCTTCAGGGGGCGGGGGAGCAGTACTTC. It specifies CASSLQGAGEQYF.

The V and J genes are TRBV29-1 and TRBJ1-1, with 7 bases fitting TRBD1. Unmatched junction bases numbered 12, after V lost 3 bases and J lost 5 bases. There are 15 residues in the CDR3. Germline values: CDR1 SQVTM, CDR2 ANQGSEA. The CDR3 protein is CSVEQSTGVETEAFF. As DNA, the CDR3 is TGCAGCGTTGAGCAGTCAACAGGGGTAGAAACTGAAGCTTTCTTT.

CDR3 region: CASSPGTEGKIYGYTF. CDR3 DNA sequence: TGTGCCAGCAGCCCTGGGACGGAGGGAAAAATCTATGGCTACACCTTC. The gene calls are TRBV5-4 and TRBJ1-2, with D possibly being TRBD1 (5 bases). Germline CDR1 is SGHNT and CDR2 is YYREEE (reference sequence). This CDR3 is 16 amino acids long. V was cut by 4 bases and J by 4 bases, with 20 bases left in between.

This chain links TRBV29-1 with TRBJ1-5; 7 nucleotides align to TRBD1. Germline CDR1 SQVTM, CDR2 ANQGSEA. J lost 7 bases, V lost 4 bases, and 10 bases had no gene match. The CDR3 loop spans 14 amino acids. CDR3 nucleotide sequence: TGCAGCGTTGTCCAGGGGGGAATGGGACAGCCCCAGCATTTT. Encoded protein: CSVVQGGMGQPQHF.

This chain connects TRBV6-5 to TRBJ1-1, with D perhaps TRBD1 (6 bases). CDR1 is MNHEY, CDR2 SVGAGI, per germline. Trimming removed 8 bases from V and 8 bases from J, with 12 bases in between. CDR3 length: 11 residues. CDR3 residues: CASVRGIEAFF. DNA for the CDR3: TGTGCCAGCGTCAGGGGTATCGAAGCTTTCTTT.

This clone was seen a single time. The chain is built from TRBV15 and TRBJ1-5; D gene ambiguous. In germline, CDR1 is LNHNV, CDR2 YYDKDF (reference sequence). V lost 2 bases to trimming and J lost 11 bases, with 10 bases between them. The CDR3 spans 12 residues. CDR3 in amino acids: CATSRPDQAQHF. The CDR3 DNA follows: TGTGCCACCAGCAGACCCGACCAGGCCCAGCATTTT.

This clone was counted a few times. The rearrangement links TRBV18 to TRBJ1-1; D is unclear. The CDR3 runs to 13 residues. V was shortened by 6 bases and J by 1 base, with 9 bases between the two germline ends. Germline CDR1 reads KGHSH; CDR2 reads LQKENI. Here the CDR3 reads CASSLRGNTEAFF. Written as DNA, the CDR3 is TGTGCCAGCTCTCTTAGAGGGAACACTGAAGCTTTCTTT.

The chain links TRBV27 to TRBJ2-5; the match to TRBD1 covers 7 bases. The V segment lost 5 bases and the J segment 4 bases; nucleotides outside the gene matches: 4. Germline CDR1 is MNHEY and CDR2 is SMNVEV (reference sequence). The CDR3 length is 13 residues. In DNA, the CDR3 is TGTGCCAGCAGTCGGGACAGCGGAGAGACCCAGTACTTC. Its protein product is CASSRDSGETQYF.

This rearrangement joins TRBV6-6 to TRBJ2-7; 9 positions agree with TRBD1. This CDR3 is 15 amino acids long. With V trimmed by 6 bases and J by 5 bases, 11 bases remained unmatched. Germline assignment: CDR1 MNHNY and CDR2 SVGAGI (reference sequence). CDR3 region: CASSSPGQGPNEQYF. In nucleotides, the CDR3 is TGTGCCAGCAGCTCCCCGGGACAGGGTCCAAACGAGCAGTACTTC.

The chain is built from TRBV13 and TRBJ1-1; TRBD1 matches at 8 bases. The CDR3 contains 15 residues. V was pared by 2 bases and J by 3 bases, with 5 bases of the junction left unmatched. Germline V gene sequence: CDR1 PRHDT, CDR2 FYEKMQ (reference sequence). CDR3 sequence: CASSLRQGRDTEAFF. The CDR3 DNA sequence: TGTGCCAGCAGCTTACGACAGGGGAGGGACACTGAAGCTTTCTTT.

Only one count was recorded for this clone. This sequence joins TRBV30 and TRBJ1-5, with 7 bases aligning to TRBD1. The CDR3 is 13 residues long. The V gene's germline CDR1 is GTSNPN and CDR2 SVGIG (reference sequence). The V gene end was trimmed by 3 bases and the J gene end by 2 bases; junction bases not matched to a gene: 1. The CDR3 coding sequence is TGTGCCTGGAGGGGGACAGGCAATCAGCCCCAGCATTTT. Translating gives CAWRGTGNQPQHF.

The chain is built from TRBV18 and TRBJ1-3, with 8 positions matching TRBD1. CDR1 and CDR2 (germline): KGHSH, LQKENI. With V trimmed by 8 bases and J by 4 bases, 7 bases remained unmatched. The CDR3 is 14 amino acids. The CDR3 DNA is TGTGCCAGCCGGACAGGGACCGACGGAAACACCATATATTTT. This sequence encodes CASRTGTDGNTIYF.

The rearrangement uses TRBV6-1 and TRBJ1-6; a possible D gene is TRBD1 (6 bases). The CDR3 loop spans 15 amino acids. CDR1 MNHNS and CDR2 SASEGT come from the germline V gene. V was pared by 1 base and J by 9 bases, with 13 bases between. The CDR3 coding sequence is TGTGCCAGCAGTGAAGATCAGGGGATCGGTTCACCCCTCCACTTT. This translates into CASSEDQGIGSPLHF.